The 31 T cell receptor beta chains below were found in one sample sequenced in a study of cytomegalovirus exposure and HLA in healthy donors listed by TCRdb under 2017. Library generation was performed with the immunoSEQ multiplex PCR assay. For the multiplex PCR, a mixture combining 60 forward primers for TCR Vbeta segments and 13 reverse primers for TCR Jbeta segments was used. This is the immuneACCESS table as TCRdb keeps it, with only in-frame sequences that have V and J called. A part of the clones is gone; compared with another copy, unresolved V genes explain less than half, and the rest is unexplained. Within this sample are over 150,000 clones, with over 70% of them counted one time only. The top ten clones comprise 2.5% to 4% of the sample. Sequenced material: PBMCs. All receptors come from a woman aged 50 to 60 in good health and CMV-seropositive.

The chain employs TRBV28 and TRBJ2-7, with TRBD1 matching over 10 bases. The V segment lost 6 bases and the J segment 5 bases; nucleotides outside the gene matches: 7. There are 14 residues in the CDR3. Germline assignment: CDR1 MDHEN and CDR2 SYDVKM. CDR3 residues: CASRMTGGYNEQYF. CDR3 bases: TGTGCCAGCAGAATGACAGGGGGCTACAACGAGCAGTACTTC.

This chain connects TRBV30 to TRBJ2-3; the match to TRBD2 covers 9 bases. This CDR3 has 15 amino acids. Germline loops: CDR1 GTSNPN, CDR2 SVGIG (reference sequence). V was pared by 1 base and J by 6 bases, with 8 bases of the junction left unmatched. The CDR3 region is CAWSATSGLGDTQYF. CDR3 DNA: TGTGCCTGGAGTGCGACTAGCGGTCTAGGGGATACGCAGTATTTT.

The V gene is TRBV28, the J gene TRBJ2-3, with 8 bases fitting TRBD2. Germline assignment: CDR1 MDHEN and CDR2 SYDVKM. The CDR3 runs 14 residues. V dropped 5 bases and J dropped 5; count of bases not matched to a gene: 6. The CDR3, as DNA: TGTGCCAGCAGTCCGAGCGGGAGCTTAGATACGCAGTATTTT. Encoded protein: CASSPSGSLDTQYF. The full variable domain, rest sourced from reference TRBV28 and TRBJ2-3, is DVKVTQSSRYLVKRTGEKVFLECVQDMDHENMFWYRQDPGLGLRLIYFSYDVKMKEKGDIPEGYSVSREKKERFSLILESASTNQTSMYLCASSPSGSLDTQYFGPGTRLTVL.

This clone has only a few counts. The chain is built from TRBV19 and TRBJ1-2; 7 bases line up with TRBD1. The V and J ends lost 1 base and 4 bases, in that order; junction bases with no gene match: 3. Germline V gene data show CDR1 as LNHDA and CDR2 as SQIVND (reference sequence). The CDR3 consists of 14 residues. The CDR3 sequence: CASSIGGGGYGYTF. CDR3 nucleotides: TGTGCCAGTAGTATAGGAGGGGGCGGCTATGGCTACACCTTC.

This clone was counted once. This rearrangement joins TRBV28 to TRBJ1-1; D gene ambiguous. Germline values: CDR1 MDHEN, CDR2 SYDVKM. This CDR3 has 13 residues. V lost 8 bases and J lost 1, with 11 bases in between. The CDR3 DNA is TGTGCCAGCCGGAGTTTACAGAACACTGAAGCTTTCTTT. Translating it yields CASRSLQNTEAFF.

This chain connects TRBV10-3 to TRBJ2-3, with TRBD2 matching over 9 bases. The J segment lost 7 bases and the V segment lost 2 bases, leaving 10 bases of the junction unmatched. CDR3 length: 16 amino acids. Germline V lookup: CDR1 ENHRY, CDR2 SYGVKD. CDR3 in amino acids: CAISESSGGGSNTQYF. CDR3 DNA: TGTGCCATCAGTGAGAGTAGCGGGGGCGGTAGCAATACGCAGTATTTT.

This clone was detected only a few times. The rearrangement joins TRBV30 to TRBJ2-1; 12 bases are a match to TRBD2. CDR1 is GTSNPN and CDR2 is SVGIG in the germline V gene (reference sequence). The J segment lost 8 bases and the V segment lost 4 bases, leaving 15 bases of the junction unmatched. The CDR3 runs to 17 residues. DNA for the CDR3: TGTGCCTGGACCCAAGGACTAGCGGGAATGGGTCGGCATGAGCAGTTCTTC. It codes for CAWTQGLAGMGRHEQFF.

The V call is TRBV5-1, the J call TRBJ1-1; 9 nucleotides agree with TRBD1. J was trimmed by 8 bases and V by 4 bases; bases with no gene match: 9. The CDR3 totals 14 residues. The germline gives CDR1 SGHRS, CDR2 YFSETQ. CDR3 in DNA: TGCGCCAGCAGCACAGGGACAGGGTATCCCGAAGCTTTCTTT. This sequence encodes CASSTGTGYPEAFF.

CDR3 sequence (DNA): TGTGCCAGCACCAGGAGCACAGGGGGCGGCTACACCTTC. It is translated as CASTRSTGGGYTF. The V gene is TRBV27, the J gene TRBJ1-2; TRBD1 matches at 9 bases. CDR1 is MNHEY and CDR2 is SMNVEV in the germline V gene (reference sequence). V was clipped by 7 bases and J by 8 bases; unmatched bases: 8. This CDR3 has 13 residues.

The V and J genes are TRBV11-1 and TRBJ1-1; tentative D call: TRBD1 (6 bases). Trimming removed 5 bases at V and 3 bases at J, with 13 bases between. The CDR3 loop spans 14 amino acids. Germline V gene lookup returns CDR1 SGHAT and CDR2 FQDESV (reference sequence). In DNA form, the CDR3 reads TGTGCCAGCAGCAGAGGCAGGGGTGACACTGAAGCTTTCTTT. The encoded protein is CASSRGRGDTEAFF.

The V call is TRBV30, the J call TRBJ1-5, with D possibly matching TRBD1 (6 bases). V was cut by 0 bases and J by 0 bases, with 21 bases left in between. The CDR3 sequence is 19 residues long. Looked up from germline, CDR1 is GTSNPN and CDR2 is SVGIG (reference sequence). The CDR3 loop reads CAWSVTRSSAGVSNQPQHF. In DNA form, the CDR3 reads TGTGCCTGGAGTGTCACACGGTCTTCCGCAGGGGTTAGCAATCAGCCCCAGCATTTT. Supplemented by reference TRBV30 and TRBJ1-5, the full variable domain reads SQTIHQWPATLVQPVGSPLSLECTVEGTSNPNLYWYRQAAGRGLQLLFYSVGIGQISSEVPQNLSASRPQDRQFILSSKKLLLSDSGFYLCAWSVTRSSAGVSNQPQHFGDGTRLSIL.

The rearrangement uses TRBV5-4 and TRBJ1-1, with D possibly being TRBD1 (5 bases). The CDR3 covers 13 residues. The germline CDR1 and CDR2 sequences are SGHNT and YYREEE (reference sequence). Trimming stripped 4 bases from V and 3 bases from J, with 10 bases between. The CDR3, as DNA: TGTGCCAGCAGCCGGGGGTCATACACTGAAGCTTTCTTT. Translated: CASSRGSYTEAFF.

The genes are TRBV7-9 and TRBJ2-1, with 8 bases identical to TRBD2. The CDR3 runs to 16 residues. The germline CDR1 and CDR2 sequences are SEHNR and FQNEAQ (reference sequence). The ends lost 0 bases at V and 9 bases at J; junction bases unmatched: 10. The DNA of the CDR3 is TGTGCCAGCAGCTTAGCTTTTAGCGGGACCCCAGGTGAGCAGTTCTTC. Amino acid sequence: CASSLAFSGTPGEQFF.

The V gene is TRBV7-6, the J gene TRBJ2-5; D is uncertain. V was pared by 4 bases and J by 2 bases, with 8 bases between. CDR1 and CDR2 from the germline V gene are SGHVS and FNYEAQ. The CDR3 is 13 residues long. The DNA for the CDR3 is TGTGCCAGCAGCTGGCCCTTACAAGAGACCCAGTACTTC. This sequence encodes CASSWPLQETQYF.

This chain links TRBV7-2 with TRBJ2-7, with 7 bases that match TRBD2. V was pared by 8 bases and J by 2 bases, with 9 bases of the junction left unmatched. Germline CDR1 SGHTA, CDR2 FQGNSA. This CDR3 has 14 amino acids. The DNA for the CDR3 is TGTGCCAGCTCCCCGGGGAGGGAGGCCTACGAGCAGTACTTC. Protein: CASSPGREAYEQYF.

As concerns this clone: At one end, the junction sequence differs from germline, possibly due to a read error. The chain is built from TRBV6-5 and TRBJ2-7, with TRBD2 identical over 12 bases. CDR1 MNHEY and CDR2 SVGAGI come from the germline V gene. This CDR3 comprises 15 residues. The CDR3 here is CASRRARTSGVIRNF. The CDR3 DNA follows: TGTGCCAGCAGGCGAGCAAGGACTAGCGGGGTCATAAGGAACTTC.

This clone appeared once. This chain uses TRBV30 with TRBJ2-5, with D possibly TRBD2 on 6 matching bases. Judging by the DNA end, TRBJ2-7 fits better; the J call may be wrong. From germline, CDR1 is GTSNPN and CDR2 SVGIG (reference sequence). This CDR3 has 13 residues. The CDR3 region has the DNA TGTGCCTGGACTAGCGAGAGCTCCTACGAGCAGTACTTC. As protein: CAWTSESSYEQYF.

V is TRBV27 and J is TRBJ1-1, with 11 positions matching TRBD1. This CDR3 region has 20 residues. The V gene's germline CDR1 is MNHEY and CDR2 SMNVEV (reference sequence). Trimming cost V 6 bases and J 1 base; bases outside gene matches: 19. In DNA form, the CDR3 reads TGTGCCAGCAGGGAGGGGTGGGGACAGGGGGGGACAAAGGCGAACACTGAAGCTTTCTTT. It yields the protein CASREGWGQGGTKANTEAFF.

The chain is built from TRBV7-3 and TRBJ1-2, with 11 bases aligning to TRBD1. CDR3 length: 15 residues. CDR1 SGHTA and CDR2 FQGTGA come from the germline V gene. J lost 9 bases, V lost 1 base, and 7 bases had no gene match. This CDR3 is CASSLKPGQGVRYTF. The DNA for the CDR3 is TGTGCCAGCAGCTTAAAACCGGGACAGGGGGTACGCTACACCTTC. The whole variable domain, remainder taken from reference TRBV7-3 and TRBJ1-2, is GAGVSQTPSNKVTEKGKYVELRCDPISGHTALYWYRQSLGQGPEFLIYFQGTGAADDSGLPNDRFFAVRPEGSVSTLKIQRTERGDSAVYLCASSLKPGQGVRYTFGSGTRLTVV.

The J gene is TRBJ1-1, the V gene TRBV30, with 7 bases lining up with TRBD1. V trimming: 5 bases; J trimming: 3 bases; junction bases outside the gene matches: 6. CDR1 and CDR2 (germline): GTSNPN, SVGIG (reference sequence). The CDR3 loop spans 13 amino acids. Written as DNA, the CDR3 is TGTGCCTGGGCCAAAGGACAGGACACTGAAGCTTTCTTT. This gives the protein CAWAKGQDTEAFF.

J is TRBJ1-4 and V is TRBV6-6; the D is unclear. Trimming cost V 7 bases and J 0 bases, with 12 bases left between them. The CDR3 has 15 amino acids. Germline CDR1 is MNHNY and CDR2 is SVGAGI (reference sequence). CDR3 sequence: CASTGGLATNEKLFF. DNA of the CDR3: TGTGCCAGCACAGGAGGACTTGCAACTAATGAAAAACTGTTTTTT.

V is TRBV6-6 and J is TRBJ1-5; D unclear. This CDR3 is 14 amino acids long. Trimming stripped 0 bases from V and 5 bases from J, with 8 bases between. Germline CDR1 MNHNY, CDR2 SVGAGI (reference sequence). CDR3 nucleotides: TGTGCCAGCAGTTACTCCCGCCTAGATCAGCCCCAGCATTTT. Its translation is CASSYSRLDQPQHF.

V is TRBV28 and J is TRBJ1-4; tentative D call: TRBD1 (6 bases). From germline, CDR1 is MDHEN and CDR2 SYDVKM. The V end lost 3 bases, the J end lost 7 bases, and 12 bases lay between the germline ends. The CDR3 length is 14 residues. CDR3 bases: TGTGCCAGCAGTTTCCACAGGGACGGTGAAAAACTGTTTTTT. Translation: CASSFHRDGEKLFF.

The chain recombines TRBV7-2 with TRBJ2-3; D might be TRBD2 (5 bases). The CDR3 has 15 residues. Germline CDR1 and CDR2: SGHTA and FQGNSA. Trimming cost V 5 bases and J 1 base, with 13 bases left between them. Here the CDR3 reads CASSPWTLRTDTQYF. The CDR3 region has the DNA TGTGCCAGCAGCCCTTGGACTCTACGCACAGATACGCAGTATTTT.

J is TRBJ2-3 and V is TRBV18, with 11 nucleotides matching TRBD2. Germline V CDR1 and CDR2: KGHSH, LQKENI. CDR3 length: 16 residues. Trimming took 1 base from V and 3 from J; bases not matched to a gene: 3. CDR3: CASSPRLAGGTDTQYF. The CDR3, as DNA: TGTGCCAGCTCACCACGCCTAGCGGGGGGTACAGATACGCAGTATTTT.

The chain employs TRBV15 and TRBJ1-4, with a weak D call TRBD1 (5 bases). The germline CDR1 and CDR2 sequences are LNHNV and YYDKDF (reference sequence). Between the trimmed V and J ends, which lost 2 bases and 5 bases, there was a span of 9 bases. The CDR3 covers 14 residues. The CDR3 loop is CATSRNRQNEKLFF. CDR3 DNA: TGTGCCACCAGCAGAAACCGACAGAATGAAAAACTGTTTTTT.

This chain links TRBV29-1 with TRBJ2-1, with 13 nucleotides matching TRBD2. Trimming cost V 7 bases and J 6 bases; bases outside gene matches: 15. The CDR3 covers 17 residues. CDR1 and CDR2 from the germline V gene are SQVTM and ANQGSEA. In DNA form, the CDR3 reads TGCAGCGCCGGTGGGACTAGCGGGACCTACATATTCAATGAGCAGTTCTTC. Translation: CSAGGTSGTYIFNEQFF.

The rearrangement uses TRBV11-3 and TRBJ2-7, with D possibly TRBD1 on 6 matching bases. Germline CDR1 is SGHNT and CDR2 is YENEEA. The CDR3 is 14 residues long. Trimming left V 5 bases short and J 0 bases short, with 11 bases between. The CDR3 here is CASSEQGTSYEQYF. CDR3 nucleotides: TGTGCCAGCAGCGAACAGGGTACCTCCTACGAGCAGTACTTC.

The chain is built from TRBV6-6 and TRBJ1-6; D not certain. This CDR3 region has 14 residues. Trimming took 7 bases from V and 5 from J, leaving 12 bases between them. The germline CDR1 and CDR2 sequences are MNHNY and SVGAGI (reference sequence). Here the CDR3 reads CASTTRRDNSPLHF. In DNA, the CDR3 is TGTGCCAGCACCACACGGAGGGATAATTCACCCCTCCACTTT.

The chain links TRBV5-6 to TRBJ1-5; 7 nucleotides line up with TRBD1. CDR3 length: 14 amino acids. Per germline, CDR1 SGHDT and CDR2 YYEEEE. Trimming at V came to 3 bases and at J to 3 bases, leaving 3 bases not matched to a gene. The DNA of the CDR3 is TGTGCCAGCAGCTACGGGACAGTCAATCAGCCCCAGCATTTT. Its translation is CASSYGTVNQPQHF. The variable domain in full, completed from reference TRBV5-6 and TRBJ1-5, reads DAGVTQSPTHLIKTRGQQVTLRCSPKSGHDTVSWYQQALGQGPQFIFQYYEEEERQRGNFPDRFSGHQFPNYSSELNVNALLLGDSALYLCASSYGTVNQPQHFGDGTRLSIL.

The chain combines TRBV7-2 with TRBJ2-7, with TRBD2 identical over 9 bases. CDR3 length: 17 amino acids. The V and J ends lost 2 bases and 2 bases, in that order; junction bases with no gene match: 10. Germline CDR1 is SGHTA and CDR2 is FQGNSA. CDR3 sequence (DNA): TGTGCCAGCAGCTTAAGCGCGGGGGGGATTTCTCCCTACGAGCAGTACTTC. Encoded protein: CASSLSAGGISPYEQYF.